This T cell receptor beta chain was sequenced during a study of cytomegalovirus exposure and HLA in healthy donors. Trimming shortened V by 4 bases and J by 8 bases, and 11 bases separated the two germline ends. The CDR3 runs 11 residues. Per the germline V gene, CDR1 is GTSNPN and CDR2 is SVGIG (reference sequence). This clone was counted once. What it binds is not known. Study findings and constraints: Within a later analysis, the majority of CMV-associated TCR beta chains appeared HLA-restricted.

Both 60 Vbeta primers and 13 Jbeta primers went into the PCR. Measured with immunoSEQ multiplex PCR; TCRdb has only the in-frame clones, and not every one. The repertoire includes 200,000 to 250,000 clones, roughly 80% of them detected once, and around 15% sits in the top ten. V is TRBV30 and J is TRBJ1-1; D is uncertain. Sequencing input: PBMCs. This receptor was obtained from a man aged 35-49 years in good health and CMV-seronegative. CDR3 sequence (DNA): TGTGCCTGGAAGAGGGTCTCGGAAGCTTTCTTT. This sequence encodes CAWKRVSEAFF.